The 9 T cell receptor beta chains listed next were all sequenced from one sample in a study of T cells in Graves' hyperthyroidism and ophthalmopathy. TCR beta CDR3 sequences were amplified from RNA transcripts. A set of HTBI primers served as the primers for a first-round RT-PCR of the TCR CDR3. Using its own MiXCR run on the multiplex PCR reads, TCRdb lists one record per CDR3 protein. The data contain approximately 430,000 distinct CDR3 sequences, about 14% of them seen just once; the ten biggest clones take up roughly 13%. Sequencing was performed on blood. These receptors all stem from a man younger than 30 with Graves' ophthalmopathy.

The table lists this clonotype with many counts. The genes are TRBV20-1 and TRBJ2-1, with 7 positions matching TRBD2. This CDR3 comprises 14 residues. Germline values: CDR1 DFQATT, CDR2 SNEGSKA (reference sequence). V lost 5 bases and J lost 5; bases outside the gene matches: 9. CDR3 region: CSALEGRAHNEQFF. Written as DNA, the CDR3 is TGCAGTGCTCTGGAGGGGAGGGCCCACAATGAGCAGTTCTTC.

The V call is TRBV3-1, the J call TRBJ1-2; D is uncertain. The germline gives CDR1 LGHDT, CDR2 YNNKEL (reference sequence). This CDR3 is built from 17 residues. V lost 1 base to trimming and J lost 4 bases, with 19 bases between them. CDR3 residues: CASSQVLTVDRFYGYTF. The CDR3 nucleotides are TGTGCCAGCAGCCAAGTTTTGACCGTAGATCGCTTCTATGGCTACACCTTC.

In its sample, this clonotype was seen many times. This sequence joins TRBV7-8 and TRBJ2-6; 10 bases agree with TRBD1. The V gene's germline CDR1 is SGHVS and CDR2 FQNEAQ. The CDR3 length is 18 residues. After removal of 6 bases from V and 3 bases from J, the junction contained 11 bases not matched to a gene. The CDR3 sequence is CASRSRRTGGFGANVLTF. The CDR3 nucleotides are TGTGCCAGCAGGAGCAGACGGACAGGGGGTTTTGGGGCCAACGTCCTGACTTTC.

The table lists this clonotype with many counts. The chain combines TRBV7-9 with TRBJ1-1, with 9 bases aligning to TRBD1. CDR3 length equals 15 residues. V lost 5 bases and J lost 6; bases outside the gene matches: 10. Germline CDR1 is SEHNR and CDR2 is FQNEAQ (reference sequence). DNA of the CDR3: TGTGCCAGCAGCCGCTCGGGACAGGGAAAGGCTGAAGCTTTCTTT. This gives the protein CASSRSGQGKAEAFF. The variable domain in full, with the rest retrieved from reference TRBV7-9 and TRBJ1-1, is DTGVSQNPRHKITKRGQNVTFRCDPISEHNRLYWYRQTLGQGPEFLTYFQNEAQLEKSRLLSDRFSAERPKGSFSTLEIQRTEQGDSAMYLCASSRSGQGKAEAFFGQGTRLTVV.

This clonotype was counted ten times or more. This chain's CDR3 is CASSLGSNLGRPQHF. DNA of the CDR3: TGTGCCAGCAGCTTAGGGTCCAATCTCGGTCGGCCCCAGCATTTT. V gene TRBV7-2 combines with J gene TRBJ1-5; no clear D gene. V dropped 1 base and J dropped 9 bases, with 16 bases sitting between them. There are 15 residues in the CDR3. Germline assignment: CDR1 SGHTA and CDR2 FQGNSA.

In its sample, this clonotype was seen many times. This chain joins TRBV30 and TRBJ1-3; no firm D call. This CDR3 region has 14 residues. Germline V gene sequence: CDR1 GTSNPN, CDR2 SVGIG (reference sequence). Trimming took off 8 bases at V and 0 bases at J, with 14 bases between the two ends. CDR3 nucleotides: TGTGCCAGCGGGTTGGCAAACTCTGGAAACACCATATATTTT. Protein sequence: CASGLANSGNTIYF.

Concerning this clonotype itself: It may be a read error: a sequence one base away is much more abundant. V gene TRBV15 combines with J gene TRBJ2-1; D perhaps matches TRBD2 (5 bases). Germline CDR1 and CDR2: LNHNV and YYDKDF (reference sequence). This CDR3 region has 14 residues. CDR3 residues: CAASILPRGLVQFF. For the CDR3, the DNA is TGTGCCGCCAGCATCCTACCCCGGGGATTAGTGCAGTTCTTC.

J is TRBJ2-1 and V is TRBV7-8, with TRBD1 identical over 9 bases. The germline V gene has CDR1 SGHVS and CDR2 FQNEAQ. After removal of 0 bases from V and 15 bases from J, the junction contained 12 bases not matched to a gene. This CDR3 region has 15 residues. DNA for the CDR3: TGTGCCAGCAGCTTAGCCCGGACAGGGGCCATTAGGGGGTTCTTC. Amino acids: CASSLARTGAIRGFF.

This clonotype was observed many times. V gene TRBV6-1 combines with J gene TRBJ1-4, with D possibly TRBD1 on 6 matching bases. This CDR3 spans 16 amino acids. Germline-derived CDR1 and CDR2 are MNHNS and SASEGT. Trimming pared 3 bases from V and 4 bases from J, leaving 15 bases between. The CDR3 DNA reads as TGTGCCAGCAGTGATGGGGGGGGGCAGGGTAATGAAAAACTGTTTTTT. This encodes CASSDGGGQGNEKLFF.